This section outlines one TCR beta chain sequence together with its context. The data were obtained in a study of patients and donors after allogeneic stem cell transplantation. The CDR3 loop spans 13 amino acids. Trimming removed 2 bases from V and 3 bases from J, with 5 bases in between. Germline CDR1 and CDR2: SGHTA and FQGNSA. MiXCR was run by TCRdb on the RT-PCR reads, yielding one entry per CDR3 protein. The profile shows around 70,000 distinct CDR3 sequences, about 25% of them singletons. This clonotype was obtained from a human donor who was either an allogeneic HSCT recipient or a stem cell or donor lymphocyte infusion donor (not recorded which). It is not recorded whose cells these are; they may come from a transplant donor. This chain joins TRBV7-2 and TRBJ2-1; D remains ambiguous. What was sequenced was blood, either unsorted or a sorted T cell fraction (not recorded which). This CDR3 reads CASSLRIYNEQFF. The CDR3 region has the DNA TGTGCCAGCAGCTTACGCATCTACAATGAGCAGTTCTTC.